This TCR beta chain derives from a study of T cell repertoires in cytomegalovirus infection. Overall study context: An indication of both CMV infection and matching HLA type came from public TCR beta signatures.

TCRdb called the reads again in MiXCR, with one record for every CDR3 protein. The sample contains roughly 600,000 distinct CDR3 sequences, about 24% of which appear only once. Trimming removed 6 bases at V and 4 bases at J, with 12 bases between. This CDR3 comprises 14 residues. The germline gives CDR1 MDHEN, CDR2 SYDVKM. This clonotype was found a few times. The V gene is TRBV28, the J gene TRBJ1-4, with D possibly being TRBD1 (5 bases). Input material: CD8+ T cells from PBMCs. This receptor was taken from a human donor in good health (CMV status not recorded). Some clones in this sample may be carry-over from other donors' samples. CDR3 bases: TGTGCCAGCAGACCGCCCCAGGGTAATGAAAAACTGTTTTTT. Protein: CASRPPQGNEKLFF.